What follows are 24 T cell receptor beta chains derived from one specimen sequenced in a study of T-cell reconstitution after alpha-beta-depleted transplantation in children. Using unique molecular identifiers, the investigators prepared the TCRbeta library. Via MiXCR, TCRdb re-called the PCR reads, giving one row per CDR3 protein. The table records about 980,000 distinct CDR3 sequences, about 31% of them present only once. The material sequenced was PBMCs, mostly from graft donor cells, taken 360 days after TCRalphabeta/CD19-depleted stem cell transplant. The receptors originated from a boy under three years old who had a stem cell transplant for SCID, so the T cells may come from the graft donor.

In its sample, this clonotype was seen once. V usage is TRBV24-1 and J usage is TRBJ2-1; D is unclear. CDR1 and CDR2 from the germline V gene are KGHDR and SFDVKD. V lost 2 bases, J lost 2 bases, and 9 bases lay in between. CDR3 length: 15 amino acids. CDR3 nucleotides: TGTGCCACCAGTGATTGGGGAAGCACCTACAATGAGCAGTTCTTC. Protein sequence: CATSDWGSTYNEQFF.

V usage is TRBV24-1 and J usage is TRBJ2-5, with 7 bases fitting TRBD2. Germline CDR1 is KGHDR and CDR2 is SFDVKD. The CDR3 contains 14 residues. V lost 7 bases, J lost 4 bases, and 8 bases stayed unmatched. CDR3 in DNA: TGTGCCACCAGCCAGCCGGGGGGTAGAGAGACCCAGTACTTC. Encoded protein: CATSQPGGRETQYF.

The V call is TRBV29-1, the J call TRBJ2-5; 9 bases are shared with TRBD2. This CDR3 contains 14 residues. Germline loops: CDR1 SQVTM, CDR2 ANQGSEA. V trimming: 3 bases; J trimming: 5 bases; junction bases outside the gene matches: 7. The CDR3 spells CSVDLRGGRETQYF. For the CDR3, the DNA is TGCAGCGTTGATTTGCGGGGGGGCCGGGAGACCCAGTACTTC.

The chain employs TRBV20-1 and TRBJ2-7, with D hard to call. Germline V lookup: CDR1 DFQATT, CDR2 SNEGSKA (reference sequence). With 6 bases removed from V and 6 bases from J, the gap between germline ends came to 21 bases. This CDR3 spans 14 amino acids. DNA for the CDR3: TGCAGTGCCGTAGTTGGGTCATCGAACTTCGAGCAGTACTTC. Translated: CSAVVGSSNFEQYF.

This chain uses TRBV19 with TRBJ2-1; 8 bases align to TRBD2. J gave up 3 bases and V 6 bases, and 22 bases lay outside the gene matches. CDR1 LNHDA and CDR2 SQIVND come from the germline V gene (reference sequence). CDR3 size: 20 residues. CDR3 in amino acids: CASRRFRGGLVTAIYNEQFF. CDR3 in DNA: TGTGCCAGTAGGCGGTTTCGGGGGGGCCTCGTCACGGCAATCTACAATGAGCAGTTCTTC.

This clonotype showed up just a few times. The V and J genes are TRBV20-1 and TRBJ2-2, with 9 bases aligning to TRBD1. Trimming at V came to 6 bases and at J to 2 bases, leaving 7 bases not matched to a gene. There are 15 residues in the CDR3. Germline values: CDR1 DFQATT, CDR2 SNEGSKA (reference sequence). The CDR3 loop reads CSATWTGANTGELFF. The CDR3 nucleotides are TGCAGTGCCACGTGGACAGGGGCTAACACCGGGGAGCTGTTTTTT.

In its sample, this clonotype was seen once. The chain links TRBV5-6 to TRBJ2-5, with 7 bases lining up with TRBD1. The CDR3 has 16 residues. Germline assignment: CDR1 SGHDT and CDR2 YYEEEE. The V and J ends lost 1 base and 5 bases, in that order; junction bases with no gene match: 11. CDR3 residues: CASSLWLTGAGETQYF. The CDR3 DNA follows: TGTGCCAGCAGCTTGTGGCTTACAGGGGCAGGGGAGACCCAGTACTTC.

CDR3 region: CASSPGATHNEQFF. The CDR3 nucleotides are TGTGCCAGCAGCCCAGGGGCCACCCACAATGAGCAGTTCTTC. The rearrangement links TRBV3-1 to TRBJ2-1, with a weak D call TRBD1 (6 bases). The germline gives CDR1 LGHDT, CDR2 YNNKEL (reference sequence). This CDR3 spans 14 amino acids. Trimming pared 4 bases from V and 5 bases from J, leaving 12 bases between.

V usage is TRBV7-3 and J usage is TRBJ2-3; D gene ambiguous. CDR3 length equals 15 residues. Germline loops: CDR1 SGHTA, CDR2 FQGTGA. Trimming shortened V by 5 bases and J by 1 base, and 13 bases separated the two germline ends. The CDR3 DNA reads TGTGCCAGCAGCCCACGCCTAGTGGGCACAGATACGCAGTATTTT. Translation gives CASSPRLVGTDTQYF.

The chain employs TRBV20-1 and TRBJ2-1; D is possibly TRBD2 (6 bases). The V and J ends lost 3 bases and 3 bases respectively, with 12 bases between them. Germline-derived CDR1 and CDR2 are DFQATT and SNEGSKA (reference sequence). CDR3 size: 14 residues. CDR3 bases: TGCAGTGCTAGTCGTAGCGGATTCTACAATGAGCAGTTCTTC. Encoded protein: CSASRSGFYNEQFF.

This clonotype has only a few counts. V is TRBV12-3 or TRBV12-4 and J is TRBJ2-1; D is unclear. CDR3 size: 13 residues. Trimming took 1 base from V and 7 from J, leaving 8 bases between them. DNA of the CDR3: TGTGCCAGCAGTTTAGTCCGGATTAATGAGCAGTTCTTC. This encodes CASSLVRINEQFF.

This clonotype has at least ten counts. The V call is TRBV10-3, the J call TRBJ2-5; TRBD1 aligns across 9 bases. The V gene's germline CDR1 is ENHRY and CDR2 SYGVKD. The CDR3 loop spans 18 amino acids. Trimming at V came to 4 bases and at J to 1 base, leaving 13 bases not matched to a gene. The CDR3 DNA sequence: TGTGCCATCAGTGTAGTGCGATGGGGGACAGGGAGCCAAGAGACCCAGTACTTC. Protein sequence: CAISVVRWGTGSQETQYF.

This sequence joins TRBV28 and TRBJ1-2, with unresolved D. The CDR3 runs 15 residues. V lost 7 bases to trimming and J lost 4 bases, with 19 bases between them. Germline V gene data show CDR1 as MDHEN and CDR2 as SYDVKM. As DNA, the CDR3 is TGTGCCAGCACCCCCGGGTCGGGTGCGGGCTATGGCTACACCTTC. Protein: CASTPGSGAGYGYTF.

The CDR3 DNA sequence: TGTGCCAGCAGTTCGAGTTACAATCAGCCCCAGCATTTT. This codes for CASSSSYNQPQHF. The V gene is TRBV6-2 or TRBV6-3, the J gene TRBJ1-5; no definite D call. V was trimmed by 4 bases and J by 3 bases, leaving 7 bases between them. The CDR3 contains 13 residues. Germline V gene data show CDR1 as MNHEY and CDR2 as SVGEGT.

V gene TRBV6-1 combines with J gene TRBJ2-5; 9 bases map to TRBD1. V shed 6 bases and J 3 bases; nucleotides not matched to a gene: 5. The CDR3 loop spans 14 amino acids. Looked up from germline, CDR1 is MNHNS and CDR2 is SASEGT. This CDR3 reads CASRSGQGKETQYF. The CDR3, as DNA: TGTGCCAGCAGATCGGGACAGGGAAAAGAGACCCAGTACTTC.

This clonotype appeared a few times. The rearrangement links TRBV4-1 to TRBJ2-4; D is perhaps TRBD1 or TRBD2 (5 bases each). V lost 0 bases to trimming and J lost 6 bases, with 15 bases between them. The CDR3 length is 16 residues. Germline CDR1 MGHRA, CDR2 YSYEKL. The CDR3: CASSQDGSGLLNIQYF. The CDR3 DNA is TGCGCCAGCAGCCAAGACGGTTCGGGGCTTTTAAACATTCAGTACTTC.

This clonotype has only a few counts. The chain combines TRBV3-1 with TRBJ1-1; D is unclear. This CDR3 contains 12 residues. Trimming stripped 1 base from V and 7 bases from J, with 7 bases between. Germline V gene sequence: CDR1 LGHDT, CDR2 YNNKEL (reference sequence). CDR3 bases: TGTGCCAGCAGCCAAGGACGGGGTGAAGCTTTCTTT. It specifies CASSQGRGEAFF. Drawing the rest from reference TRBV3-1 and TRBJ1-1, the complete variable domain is DTAVSQTPKYLVTQMGNDKSIKCEQNLGHDTMYWYKQDSKKFLKIMFSYNNKELIINETVPNRFSPKSPDKAHLNLHINSLELGDSAVYFCASSQGRGEAFFGQGTRLTVV.

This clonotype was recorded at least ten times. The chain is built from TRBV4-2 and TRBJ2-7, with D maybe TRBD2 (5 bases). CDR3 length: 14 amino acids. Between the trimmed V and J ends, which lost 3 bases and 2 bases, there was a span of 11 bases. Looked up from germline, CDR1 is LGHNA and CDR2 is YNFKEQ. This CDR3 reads CASSQNSGTYEQYF. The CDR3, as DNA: TGTGCCAGCAGCCAGAACAGCGGAACCTACGAGCAGTACTTC.

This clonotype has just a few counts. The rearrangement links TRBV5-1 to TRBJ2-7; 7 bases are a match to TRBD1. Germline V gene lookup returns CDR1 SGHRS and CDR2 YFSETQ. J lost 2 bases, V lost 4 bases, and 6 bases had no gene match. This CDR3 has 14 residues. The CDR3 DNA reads TGCGCCAGCAGCATACCGGGACAGCCCTACGAGCAGTACTTC. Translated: CASSIPGQPYEQYF.

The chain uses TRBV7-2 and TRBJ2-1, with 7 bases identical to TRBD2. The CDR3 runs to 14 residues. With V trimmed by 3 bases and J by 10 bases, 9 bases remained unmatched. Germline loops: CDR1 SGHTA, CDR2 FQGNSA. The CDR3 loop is CASSFREVLSEQFF. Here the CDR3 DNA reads TGTGCCAGCAGCTTTCGGGAGGTTCTTTCGGAGCAGTTCTTC.

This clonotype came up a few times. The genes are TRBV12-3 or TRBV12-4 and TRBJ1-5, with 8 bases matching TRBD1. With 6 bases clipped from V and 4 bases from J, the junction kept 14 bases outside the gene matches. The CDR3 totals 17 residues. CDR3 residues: CASSPPDRDQGNQPQHF. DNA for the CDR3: TGTGCCAGCAGCCCTCCGGACAGGGATCAGGGGAATCAGCCCCAGCATTTT.

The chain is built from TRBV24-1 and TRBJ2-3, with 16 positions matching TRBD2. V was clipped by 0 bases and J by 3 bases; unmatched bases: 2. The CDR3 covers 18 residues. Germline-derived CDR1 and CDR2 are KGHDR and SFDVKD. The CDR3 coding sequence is TGTGCCACCAGTGATTTGGGGACTAGCGGGGGGGCAACAGATACGCAGTATTTT. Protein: CATSDLGTSGGATDTQYF.

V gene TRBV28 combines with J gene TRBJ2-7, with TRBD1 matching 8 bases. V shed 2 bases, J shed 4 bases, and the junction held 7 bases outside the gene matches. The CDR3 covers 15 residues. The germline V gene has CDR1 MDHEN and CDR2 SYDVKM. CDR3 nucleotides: TGTGCCAGCAGTTTAGCCGCGACAGGGGAGTACGAGCAGTACTTC. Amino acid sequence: CASSLAATGEYEQYF.

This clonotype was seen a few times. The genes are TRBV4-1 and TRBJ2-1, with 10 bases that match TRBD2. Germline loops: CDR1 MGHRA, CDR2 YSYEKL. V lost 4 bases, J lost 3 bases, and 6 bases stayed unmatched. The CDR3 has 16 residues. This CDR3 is CASSRASGGNYNEQFF. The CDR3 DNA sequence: TGCGCCAGCAGCCGAGCTAGCGGGGGAAACTACAATGAGCAGTTCTTC.